Listed below are T cell receptor beta chains from one sample, sequenced in a study of shared clonotypes between healthy human individuals. The assay was immunoSEQ multiplex PCR, and TCRdb's table has in-frame clones only and misses some. The sample holds approximately 1,500,000 clones, around 97% seen once. The sample comprised naive CD4+ T cells sorted from blood. These receptors were taken from a man aged 30 to 45 in good health. Each CDR3 is given with its conserved first and last residue. A D gene is named only where the DNA matches it firmly. Only part of the rows carry a size: once, few, many, or a class if the clone is expanded.

V,D,J,size,CDR3,DNA
TRBV7-9,.,TRBJ2-5,.,CASSLKQTQYQETQYF,TGTGCCAGCAGCTTAAAACAGACACAGTACCAAGAGACCCAGTACTTC
TRBV19,TRBD2,TRBJ2-1,once,CASSSPGLAGGNEQFF,TGTGCCAGTAGTTCACCGGGGCTAGCGGGAGGCAATGAGCAGTTCTTC
TRBV9,.,TRBJ2-1,.,CASSVGPLGFTHNEQFF,TGTGCCAGCAGCGTAGGGCCATTGGGTTTTACCCACAATGAGCAGTTCTTC
TRBV6-1,.,TRBJ1-5,.,CASQGLYQPQHF,TGTGCCAGCCAGGGACTCTATCAGCCCCAGCATTTT
TRBV30,.,TRBJ2-7,.,CAWSQYSYEQYF,TGTGCCTGGAGCCAATACAGCTACGAGCAGTACTTC
TRBV29-1,.,TRBJ1-4,.,CSVGGRTTNEKLFF,TGCAGCGTTGGTGGTAGGACAACTAATGAAAAACTGTTTTTT
TRBV28,.,TRBJ2-2,.,CASHDRRRGGELFF,TGTGCCAGCCACGACAGGCGCCGGGGCGGGGAGCTGTTTTTT
TRBV11-2,.,TRBJ2-5,.,CASSLGHHRGGWETQYF,TGTGCCAGCAGCTTAGGTCACCACAGGGGGGGTTGGGAGACCCAGTACTTC
TRBV12-5,.,TRBJ2-1,.,CASGSLYEQFF,TGTGCTAGTGGTTCATTATATGAGCAGTTCTTC
TRBV28,TRBD2,TRBJ2-7,.,CASSRLAGGRLWQYF,TGTGCCAGCAGTCGACTAGCGGGAGGCCGGCTATGGCAGTACTTC
TRBV15,.,TRBJ1-5,.,CATSREVAVNQPQHF,TGTGCCACCAGCAGAGAGGTTGCGGTCAATCAGCCCCAGCATTTT
TRBV2,TRBD1,TRBJ2-5,.,CASSDGTGRETQYF,TGTGCCAGCAGCGACGGGACAGGGAGGGAGACCCAGTACTTC
TRBV5-4,TRBD1,TRBJ1-1,.,CASSLEGGREAFF,TGTGCCAGCAGCTTGGAAGGGGGCAGGGAAGCTTTCTTT
TRBV7-2,TRBD1,TRBJ2-7,.,CASRNRDSYEQYF,TGTGCCAGCAGAAACCGGGACAGCTACGAGCAGTACTTC
TRBV6-1,TRBD1,TRBJ1-1,once,CASSRGQISAFF,TGTGCCAGCAGTCGGGGACAGATTTCGGCTTTCTTT
TRBV9,.,TRBJ2-3,once,CASSVSSTDTQYF,TGTGCCAGCAGCGTAAGCAGCACAGATACGCAGTATTTT
TRBV7-2,.,TRBJ2-3,.,CASSLGDGTDTQYF,TGTGCCAGCAGCTTAGGTGACGGCACAGATACGCAGTATTTT
TRBV7-9,.,TRBJ1-4,.,CASSSPGHEKLFF,TGTGCCAGCAGCTCCCCCGGGCATGAAAAACTGTTTTTT
TRBV27,TRBD2,TRBJ2-7,once,CASSPRAGLAGVIHEQYF,TGTGCCAGCAGTCCCCGGGCGGGGCTAGCGGGAGTAATCCACGAGCAGTACTTC
TRBV5-6,TRBD2,TRBJ2-7,.,CASSLGLAKREQYF,TGTGCCAGCAGCTTGGGACTAGCCAAACGGGAGCAGTACTTC
TRBV29-1,TRBD1,TRBJ2-7,once,CSVRQGAYEQYF,TGCAGCGTTCGACAGGGGGCCTACGAGCAGTACTTC
TRBV6-1,.,TRBJ1-5,.,CARRRGLHQPQHF,TGTGCCAGGAGACGGGGACTTCATCAGCCCCAGCATTTT
TRBV10-1,TRBD2,TRBJ2-1,.,CASSLLAGGRNNEQFF,TGCGCCAGCAGCTTACTAGCGGGAGGTAGAAACAATGAGCAGTTCTTC